This entry lists 27 T cell receptor beta chains sequenced from one sample in a study of blood T cell repertoires in COVID-19. Some clones are missing from TCRdb's copy, which holds only in-frame ones; the method was immunoSEQ multiplex PCR. The sample includes 130,000 to 150,000 clones, roughly 76% of them seen just once. Source material: peripheral blood. All receptors derive from a human donor with acute or convalescent COVID-19. The donor label of this sample is uncertain.

This clone was counted a few times. The chain has TRBV15 and TRBJ1-2; D is perhaps TRBD1 (5 bases). V dropped 1 base and J dropped 8 bases, with 11 bases sitting between them. The CDR3 is made up of 13 amino acids. Germline CDR1 and CDR2: LNHNV and YYDKDF (reference sequence). The CDR3 bases are TGTGCCACCAGCAGAGCAGGGATTGGCGGCTACACCTTC. Residues: CATSRAGIGGYTF.

The chain uses TRBV9 and TRBJ1-6; no clear D gene. CDR1 and CDR2 from the germline V gene are SGDLS and YYNGEE. The CDR3 has 15 amino acids. The V end was cut by 3 bases, the J end by 8 bases, with 15 bases between. CDR3 nucleotides: TGTGCCAGCAGCGCCCGAGGAGACCGGTATTCACCCCTCCACTTT. Residues: CASSARGDRYSPLHF.

A few counts support this clone. The chain links TRBV7-8 to TRBJ1-1; D uncertain. The germline gives CDR1 SGHVS, CDR2 FQNEAQ. V was cut by 3 bases and J by 2 bases, with 7 bases left in between. This CDR3 comprises 13 residues. The DNA of the CDR3 is TGTGCCAGCAGCTTGAAGACAAACACTGAAGCTTTCTTT. This translates into CASSLKTNTEAFF.

This chain uses TRBV7-7 with TRBJ2-5, with D maybe TRBD2 (5 bases). V was trimmed by 5 bases and J by 5 bases, leaving 18 bases between them. The CDR3 loop spans 15 amino acids. Germline V gene lookup returns CDR1 SSHAT and CDR2 FNYEAQ (reference sequence). As DNA, the CDR3 is TGTGCCAGCAGCCCCACCGGACTTCCTCAGGAGACCCAGTACTTC. Amino acid sequence: CASSPTGLPQETQYF.

The rearrangement uses TRBV7-9 and TRBJ1-5, with D unclear. In germline, CDR1 is SEHNR, CDR2 FQNEAQ (reference sequence). V dropped 0 bases and J dropped 7 bases, with 10 bases sitting between them. This CDR3 has 14 residues. As DNA, the CDR3 is TGTGCCAGCAGCTTAGCGGAGGGAGTGCAGCCCCAGCATTTT. It encodes CASSLAEGVQPQHF.

The rearrangement uses TRBV6-5 and TRBJ2-7, with 9 bases lining up with TRBD1. Germline CDR1 and CDR2: MNHEY and SVGAGI. The CDR3 is 16 amino acids. V lost 4 bases, J lost 7 bases, and 14 bases stayed unmatched. The DNA for the CDR3 is TGTGCCAGCAGTTTGACTGGAGGACAGGGGTTTAAGGAGCAGTACTTC. Protein: CASSLTGGQGFKEQYF.

This chain uses TRBV6-4 with TRBJ2-1; the match to TRBD2 covers 8 bases. CDR3 length: 15 residues. J gave up 2 bases and V 2 bases, and 2 bases lay outside the gene matches. CDR1 is MRHNA, CDR2 SNTAGT, per germline. CDR3 nucleotide sequence: TGTGCCAGCAGTGACCGGGGGGGGACCTACAATGAGCAGTTCTTC. It translates to CASSDRGGTYNEQFF.

V gene TRBV11-3 combines with J gene TRBJ2-3; no clear D gene. V gave up 5 bases and J gave up 1 base, with 7 bases separating them. The CDR3 extends over 13 amino acids. Germline V gene lookup returns CDR1 SGHNT and CDR2 YENEEA. DNA for the CDR3: TGTGCCAGCAGCCCGCCGGGCACAGATACGCAGTATTTT. Protein: CASSPPGTDTQYF. Variable domain in full (rest from reference TRBV11-3 and TRBJ2-3): EAGVVQSPRYKIIEKKQPVAFWCNPISGHNTLYWYLQNLGQGPELLIRYENEEAVDDSQLPKDRFSAERLKGVDSTLKIQPAELGDSAVYLCASSPPGTDTQYFGPGTRLTVL.

The rearrangement links TRBV11-3 to TRBJ1-1; TRBD1 agrees at 7 bases. Germline V lookup: CDR1 SGHNT, CDR2 YENEEA. Losses at the gene ends were 0 bases for V and 2 bases for J; bases not matched to a gene: 3. The CDR3 extends over 15 amino acids. The CDR3 coding sequence is TGTGCCAGCAGCTTAGATGGGACAGTCAACACTGAAGCTTTCTTT. Translating it yields CASSLDGTVNTEAFF.

This rearrangement joins TRBV5-1 to TRBJ2-5; D is unclear. Germline values: CDR1 SGHRS, CDR2 YFSETQ. The ends were cut back, 5 bases at V and 3 bases at J, with 8 bases in the middle. The CDR3 covers 12 residues. Here the CDR3 reads CASRYLEETQYF. CDR3 DNA: TGCGCCAGCAGGTATCTAGAAGAGACCCAGTACTTC.

In this sample, this clone turned up once. CDR3 region: CASSQDRRGFTEAFF. Here the CDR3 DNA reads TGTGCCAGCAGCCAAGATCGACGGGGGTTCACTGAAGCTTTCTTT. The chain is built from TRBV14 and TRBJ1-1; D possibly corresponds to TRBD1 (5 bases). The CDR3 is 15 residues long. V was shortened by 0 bases and J by 4 bases, with 12 bases between the two germline ends. The germline CDR1 and CDR2 sequences are SGHDN and FVKESK. Full variable domain (remainder filled in from reference TRBV14 and TRBJ1-1): EAGVTQFPSHSVIEKGQTVTLRCDPISGHDNLYWYRRVMGKEIKFLLHFVKESKQDESGMPNNRFLAERTGGTYSTLKVQPAELEDSGVYFCASSQDRRGFTEAFFGQGTRLTVV.

V gene TRBV5-1 combines with J gene TRBJ2-1; D uncertain. Trimming took off 1 base at V and 0 bases at J, with 11 bases between the two ends. Per germline, CDR1 SGHRS and CDR2 YFSETQ. The CDR3 runs 16 residues. CDR3 residues: CASSLKQPSSYNEQFF. In nucleotides, the CDR3 is TGCGCCAGCAGCTTGAAACAGCCGAGCTCCTACAATGAGCAGTTCTTC.

The chain is built from TRBV6-5 and TRBJ1-3, with 7 bases lining up with TRBD1. CDR3 length equals 15 residues. The germline V gene has CDR1 MNHEY and CDR2 SVGAGI. V shed 8 bases and J 4 bases; nucleotides not matched to a gene: 11. CDR3 sequence: CASSGQPPRGNTIYF. In nucleotides, the CDR3 is TGTGCCAGCTCGGGACAGCCTCCGCGGGGAAACACCATATATTTT.

The chain links TRBV7-9 to TRBJ2-1; TRBD2 matches 7 bases. The CDR3 consists of 17 residues. From germline, CDR1 is SEHNR and CDR2 FQNEAQ (reference sequence). J was trimmed by 3 bases and V by 6 bases; bases with no gene match: 14. DNA for the CDR3: TGTGCCAGCAGGCTAGACCGCGCGGGGGTCTTCTACAATGAGCAGTTCTTC. Its protein is CASRLDRAGVFYNEQFF.

This clone was found a few times. The chain employs TRBV4-1 and TRBJ1-1; D remains ambiguous. This CDR3 is built from 14 residues. In germline, CDR1 is MGHRA, CDR2 YSYEKL. The germline V and J ends were trimmed by 0 bases and 2 bases, with 7 bases remaining between them. CDR3 region: CASSQDATNTEAFF. The CDR3 nucleotides read TGCGCCAGCAGCCAAGATGCCACTAACACTGAAGCTTTCTTT.

The J gene is TRBJ2-5, the V gene TRBV20-1, with D unclear. Trimming cost V 3 bases and J 8 bases, with 7 bases left between them. This CDR3 is 10 amino acids long. Germline V CDR1 and CDR2: DFQATT, SNEGSKA (reference sequence). CDR3 nucleotide sequence: TGCAGTGCTAGCCGGAGCACCCAGTACTTC. This codes for CSASRSTQYF.

The CDR3 sequence: CASSQDPGGGVEKLFF. The CDR3 nucleotides are TGTGCCAGCAGCCAAGATCCCGGAGGTGGTGTAGAAAAACTGTTTTTT. The chain carries TRBV3-1 (or the pseudogene TRBV3-2) and TRBJ1-4; D unclear. The length of the CDR3 is 16 residues. CDR1 and CDR2 from the germline V gene are LGHDT and YNNKEL (reference sequence). Deletions cut 0 bases from V and 8 bases from J, with 16 bases between.

The chain combines TRBV25-1 with TRBJ2-2; 7 positions match TRBD2. CDR3 size: 17 residues. Looked up from germline, CDR1 is MGHDK and CDR2 is SYGVNS. V lost 1 base and J lost 4; bases outside the gene matches: 9. The CDR3 bases are TGTGCCAGCAGTGAATGGACTAGGGGCGGATCCACCGGGGAGCTGTTTTTT. Encoded protein: CASSEWTRGGSTGELFF.

The chain uses TRBV6-5 and TRBJ1-1, with TRBD1 identical over 8 bases. The V and J ends lost 7 bases and 8 bases, in that order; junction bases with no gene match: 6. Per the germline V gene, CDR1 is MNHEY and CDR2 is SVGAGI. The CDR3 is 12 amino acids. CDR3 DNA sequence: TGTGCCAGCATTCCTTCAGGGGGCGAAGCTTTCTTT. As protein: CASIPSGGEAFF.

The chain couples TRBV27 to TRBJ1-1, with D possibly being TRBD1 (6 bases). Trimming cost V 4 bases and J 6 bases, with 9 bases left between them. CDR1 MNHEY and CDR2 SMNVEV come from the germline V gene (reference sequence). This CDR3 spans 12 amino acids. The CDR3: CASSSRTAEAFF. As DNA, the CDR3 is TGTGCCAGCAGTTCCCGGACAGCTGAAGCTTTCTTT.

This clone was detected once. The chain couples TRBV19 to TRBJ2-2; TRBD1 might be the D (5 bases). This CDR3 comprises 15 residues. The V gene lost 5 bases and the J gene lost 1 base, with 11 bases spanning the gap. Germline CDR1 is LNHDA and CDR2 is SQIVND (reference sequence). The CDR3 protein is CASSGALWNTGELFF. The DNA of the CDR3 is TGTGCCAGTAGTGGGGCTTTATGGAACACCGGGGAGCTGTTTTTT.

The chain carries TRBV4-2 and TRBJ1-2; D gene uncertain. Trimming stripped 2 bases from V and 4 bases from J, with 8 bases between. The CDR3 is 13 amino acids. Germline V gene sequence: CDR1 LGHNA, CDR2 YNFKEQ. CDR3 protein: CASSQSEGYGYTF. Written as DNA, the CDR3 is TGTGCCAGCAGCCAATCGGAGGGCTATGGCTACACCTTC.

Ten or more counts support this clone. This sequence joins TRBV6-5 and TRBJ1-1, with no clear D. Germline CDR1 MNHEY, CDR2 SVGAGI. V was cut by 2 bases and J by 1 base, with 5 bases left in between. CDR3 length: 13 amino acids. The CDR3 bases are TGTGCCAGCAGTTACCGGGGGAACACTGAAGCTTTCTTT. It specifies CASSYRGNTEAFF.

This clone was counted only a few times. The chain employs TRBV6-5 and TRBJ1-2; D ambiguous. There are 15 residues in the CDR3. The V end lost 0 bases, the J end lost 7 bases, and 15 bases lay between the germline ends. CDR1 is MNHEY, CDR2 SVGAGI, per germline. The CDR3 region has the DNA TGTGCCAGCAGTTACTCAAGCAGGATACACTCTGGCTACACCTTC. Amino acids: CASSYSSRIHSGYTF.

V usage is TRBV5-1 and J usage is TRBJ1-3, with TRBD1 matching over 9 bases. Germline trimming cut 4 bases from V and 3 bases from J; bases unmatched to any gene: 5. The length of the CDR3 is 15 residues. Germline V gene lookup returns CDR1 SGHRS and CDR2 YFSETQ. CDR3: CASSAQGANGNTIYF. CDR3 sequence (DNA): TGCGCCAGCAGCGCACAGGGGGCGAATGGAAACACCATATATTTT. Full variable domain (remainder filled in from reference TRBV5-1 and TRBJ1-3): KAGVTQTPRYLIKTRGQQVTLSCSPISGHRSVSWYQQTPGQGLQFLFEYFSETQRNKGNFPGRFSGRQFSNSRSEMNVSTLELGDSALYLCASSAQGANGNTIYFGEGSWLTVV.

Notes on this clone: The sample contains more than one DNA sequence encoding this CDR3. This rearrangement joins TRBV6-5 to TRBJ1-2; a possible D gene is TRBD1 (6 bases). The V gene's germline CDR1 is MNHEY and CDR2 SVGAGI. V gave up 3 bases and J gave up 4 bases, with 9 bases separating them. The CDR3 contains 13 residues. The CDR3 bases are TGTGCCAGCAGTTATGGGGGCGGCTATGGCTACACCTTC. Amino acid sequence: CASSYGGGYGYTF.

This chain joins TRBV4-2 and TRBJ2-1; 7 bases match TRBD2. V trimming: 0 bases; J trimming: 4 bases; junction bases outside the gene matches: 6. This CDR3 region has 16 residues. Germline CDR1 reads LGHNA; CDR2 reads YNFKEQ. In DNA, the CDR3 is TGTGCCAGCAGCCAAGAGCACCTAGCGGAGTACAATGAGCAGTTCTTC. Translating gives CASSQEHLAEYNEQFF.